Reported below is one T cell receptor beta chain. TCRdb keeps only in-frame clones here, not all; method: immunoSEQ multiplex PCR. This table holds a few hundred thousand clones, 88% found once. This CDR3 spans 17 amino acids. The V and J ends lost 5 bases and 7 bases respectively, with 23 bases between them. Per germline, CDR1 MDHEN and CDR2 SYDVKM. These data are taken from a study of blood T cell repertoires in COVID-19. This sequence was found in a woman aged 55-70 years in a cohort exposed to, infected with or recovered from COVID-19 (not recorded which). Sequences were obtained from PBMCs or T cells enriched from blood (not recorded which). V usage is TRBV28 and J usage is TRBJ2-2; tentatively, D is TRBD1 (6 bases). The CDR3 bases are TGTGCCAGCAGTCCGTACCTCCGGGGACACCTACGCGGGGAGCTGTTTTTT. The encoded protein is CASSPYLRGHLRGELFF.